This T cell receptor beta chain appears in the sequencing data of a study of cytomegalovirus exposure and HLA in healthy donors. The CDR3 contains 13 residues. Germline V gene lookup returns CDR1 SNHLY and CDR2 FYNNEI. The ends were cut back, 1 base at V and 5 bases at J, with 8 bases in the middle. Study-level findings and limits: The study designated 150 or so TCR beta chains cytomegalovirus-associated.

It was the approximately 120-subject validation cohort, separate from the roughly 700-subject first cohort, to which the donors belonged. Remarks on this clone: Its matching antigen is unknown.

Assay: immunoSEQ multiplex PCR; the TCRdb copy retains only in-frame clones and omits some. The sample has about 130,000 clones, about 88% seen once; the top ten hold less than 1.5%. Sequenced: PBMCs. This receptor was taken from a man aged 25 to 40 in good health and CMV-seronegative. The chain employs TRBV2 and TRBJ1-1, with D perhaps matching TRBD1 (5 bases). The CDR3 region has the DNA TGTGCCAGCAGTGAAGGGGGCGTGACTGAAGCTTTCTTT. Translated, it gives CASSEGGVTEAFF.